One sample yielded the 17 T cell receptor beta chains listed below, sequenced in a study of tumor and adjacent non-tumor tissue in lung cancer (dated by TCRdb to between 2017 and 2018). Libraries were constructed by multiplex PCR. This sample was sequenced with an Illumina HiSeq 2500. TCRbeta libraries were constructed through three rounds of nested PCR with primers (Table S4) according to protocols adapted from ARM-PCR. The public sequencing data were trimmed at Q25 with fastp and processed into clonotypes with MiXCR by TCRdb, which kept only in-frame beta chains. Every entry covers one CDR3 protein and lists the most common genes and DNA from its rows. In all, the sample holds under 95,000 distinct CDR3 sequences, and approximately 80% of those were seen once. The biggest ten clones account for about half of the sample. Bulk unsorted tissue served as the source for RNA extraction, and RNA quality was assessed using a NanoDrop ND-1000 and an Agilent 2100. For the normal lung samples, distant non-tumor tissue was collected more than 3 cm away from the tumor edge.

The sample consisted of distant non-tumor lung tissue. These receptor sequences come from a man aged 55 to 70 with non-small cell lung cancer.

As to this clonotype: In this CDR3 the conserved last residue, phenylalanine or tryptophan, is missing, so a read error is likely. This chain joins TRBV4-3 and TRBJ2-6; D is uncertain. The CDR3 contains 16 residues. Germline-derived CDR1 and CDR2 are LGHNA and YSLEER. As DNA, the CDR3 is TGCGCCAGCCGCCAAGAGGCGGTGTCTGAGGCCAACGTCCTGACTTAC. Its translation: CASRQEAVSEANVLTY.

Concerning this clonotype: No conserved phenylalanine or tryptophan is present at the end of the CDR3, so a read error is the likely explanation. The chain carries TRBV5-1 and TRBJ2-1; 8 bases align to TRBD2. This CDR3 spans 18 amino acids. CDR1 SGHRS and CDR2 YFSETQ come from the germline V gene. The DNA of the CDR3 is TGCACCAGCAGCTTGGCGGCCCCGGGCGGGAGGAACTACAATGAGCAGTTCCTC. It specifies CTSSLAAPGGRNYNEQFL.

This rearrangement joins TRBV5-4 to TRBJ2-3; possibly TRBD2 for D (6 bases). CDR1 and CDR2 from the germline V gene are SGHNT and YYREEE (reference sequence). Trimming took off 4 bases at V and 3 bases at J, with 15 bases between the two ends. The CDR3 runs 15 residues. CDR3: CASSLGLGATDTQYF. CDR3 DNA: TGTGCCAGCAGCCTGGGACTTGGGGCTACAGATACGCAGTATTTT.

This chain joins TRBV28 and TRBJ1-5; D unclear. The CDR3 contains 17 residues. Trimming removed 8 bases at V and 1 base at J, with 21 bases between. Germline V CDR1 and CDR2: MDHEN, SYDVKM. This CDR3 is CASATGPLGLSNQPQHF. The CDR3 bases are TGTGCCAGCGCTACTGGACCTCTAGGGTTGAGCAATCAGCCCCAGCATTTT. Full variable domain (remainder filled in from reference TRBV28 and TRBJ1-5): DVKVTQSSRYLVKRTGEKVFLECVQDMDHENMFWYRQDPGLGLRLIYFSYDVKMKEKGDIPEGYSVSREKKERFSLILESASTNQTSMYLCASATGPLGLSNQPQHFGDGTRLSIL.

To note about this clonotype: The DNA is left out, because the CDR3 cannot be placed on it with certainty; the CDR3 is given as TCRdb lists it. The chain uses TRBV11-2 and TRBJ1-1. The CDR3 extends over 14 residues, inclusive of both ends. Germline V gene sequence: CDR1 SGHAT, CDR2 FQNNGV. CDR3 region: CASNLVGRGTEDFF.

Note on this clonotype: The conserved final phenylalanine or tryptophan is absent from the CDR3, which likely points to a read error. This chain links TRBV11-2 with TRBJ2-7; 8 nucleotides align to TRBD1. The CDR3 consists of 17 residues. The germline V gene has CDR1 SGHAT and CDR2 FQNNGV. CDR3 in amino acids: CTSSRVGQAFESYEQYL. The CDR3, as DNA: TGTACCAGCAGCCGGGTGGGACAGGCCTTCGAATCCTACGAGCAGTACTTA.

With regard to this clonotype: At one boundary the junction diverges from the germline segment, which might be a read error. The J gene is TRBJ2-7, the V gene TRBV29-1; TRBD1 agrees at 8 bases. Germline V gene data show CDR1 as SQVTM and CDR2 as ANQGSEA. The length of the CDR3 is 13 residues. CDR3 coding DNA: TGCAGCGTTATCCGGACAGGGCAATACGAGCAGAACTTC. Protein: CSVIRTGQYEQNF.

The chain carries TRBV7-9 and TRBJ1-2; 8 bases line up with TRBD1. Germline-derived CDR1 and CDR2 are SEHNR and FQNEAQ (reference sequence). The CDR3 length is 12 residues. The junction had 4 bases not matched to a gene; V was cut back by 3 bases and J by 10 bases. CDR3 nucleotide sequence: TGTGCCAGCAGCTTGGACAGGGTTGACTACACCTTC. Protein product: CASSLDRVDYTF.

A note on this clonotype: A read error is likely, as this CDR3 ends without the conserved phenylalanine or tryptophan. The chain recombines TRBV5-4 with TRBJ2-5, with D perhaps TRBD1 (5 bases). CDR3 size: 14 residues. Per the germline V gene, CDR1 is SGHNT and CDR2 is YYREEE (reference sequence). The CDR3 coding sequence is TGTACCAGCAGGGTTGACTTGTACCAAGAGACCCAGTACTGC. Residues: CTSRVDLYQETQYC.

Turning to this clonotype: The junction differs from germline at one of its ends, possibly a read error. CDR3 region: CTSSDDKESYNKQFF. The CDR3 DNA is TGTACCAGCAGCGACGACAAAGAATCCTATAATAAGCAGTTCTTC. The chain couples TRBV11-3 to TRBJ2-1; no reliable D call. The germline gives CDR1 SGHNT, CDR2 YENEEA. The CDR3 has 15 residues. The whole variable domain, remainder taken from reference TRBV11-3 and TRBJ2-1, is EAGVVQSPRYKIIEKKQPVAFWCNPISGHNTLYWYLQNLGQGPELLIRYENEEAVDDSQLPKDRFSAERLKGVDSTLKIQPAELGDSAVYLCTSSDDKESYNKQFFGPGTRLTVL.

As to this clonotype: A junction boundary mismatches the germline segment, possibly from a read error. The rearrangement joins TRBV11-2 to TRBJ1-1, with D possibly TRBD1 on 6 matching bases. Germline-derived CDR1 and CDR2 are SGHAT and FQNNGV. This CDR3 comprises 16 residues. In DNA, the CDR3 is TGTGCCAGCGGCCACGTCGGACAGCTTGAGAACACTGGAGCTTTCTTT. This translates into CASGHVGQLENTGAFF.

The sample holds one count of this clonotype. Since the CDR3 does not end with the conserved phenylalanine or tryptophan, this likely comes from a read error. No DNA is shown, since the ends of the CDR3 on it are uncertain; the CDR3 is the one TCRdb lists. This sequence joins TRBV5-4 and TRBJ1-1; TRBD1, the table's D call, lacks a check against the DNA. Looked up from germline, CDR1 is SGHNT and CDR2 is YYREEE (reference sequence). The CDR3 is 17 amino acids in total, end residues counted. The CDR3 protein is CASSAGRLGRGDTEVFL.

This clonotype was seen only once. Sequence at one end of the junction differs from germline and may be a read error. This chain links TRBV11-2 with TRBJ2-5; no clear D gene. Per germline, CDR1 SGHAT and CDR2 FQNNGV. The CDR3 totals 13 residues. CDR3 amino acids: CASNSTWEEAHYF. Written as DNA, the CDR3 is TGTGCCAGCAATTCTACATGGGAAGAGGCCCATTACTTC.

Concerning this clonotype itself: The junction departs from germline at one end; a sequencing error may be responsible. The V call is TRBV20-1, the J call TRBJ2-1; 8 bases align to TRBD1. Germline loops: CDR1 DFQATT, CDR2 SNEGSKA (reference sequence). The CDR3 is made up of 12 amino acids. CDR3 region: CSARDRVDEQYF. The CDR3 bases are TGCAGTGCTAGGGACAGGGTCGATGAGCAATACTTC.

Notes on this clonotype: The CDR3 does not end in the conserved phenylalanine or tryptophan, so this is likely a read error. The chain couples TRBV20-1 to TRBJ1-1; D is possibly TRBD1 (6 bases). The CDR3 length is 14 residues. Per the germline V gene, CDR1 is DFQATT and CDR2 is SNEGSKA (reference sequence). V lost 5 bases and J lost 3, with 16 bases in between. The CDR3: CSASTNREYTEAFS. The CDR3 DNA follows: TGCAGTGCTTCAACGAACAGGGAGTACACTGAAGCTTTCTCT.

With regard to this clonotype: Germline and junction disagree at one end, which may indicate a read error. The genes are TRBV12-3 or TRBV12-4 and TRBJ1-3; D may be TRBD1 (6 bases). The CDR3 covers 14 residues. In DNA form, the CDR3 reads TGTGACAGCAGGATGACAGGCTCTGGAAACATCATATATTTT. Translating it yields CDSRMTGSGNIIYF.

In its sample, this clonotype was seen many times. The rearrangement uses TRBV12-5 and TRBJ2-1; tentatively, D is TRBD1 (6 bases). V lost 5 bases and J lost 15, with 20 bases in between. This CDR3 region has 13 residues. CDR1 LGHNT and CDR2 FRNRAP come from the germline V gene. CDR3 sequence reads: CASGKWTAPVGFF. The CDR3 DNA reads as TGTGCTAGTGGTAAATGGACAGCCCCAGTGGGGTTCTTC. Full variable domain (outside the CDR3, taken from reference TRBV12-5 and TRBJ2-1): DARVTQTPRHKVTEMGQEVTMRCQPILGHNTVFWYRQTMMQGLELLAYFRNRAPLDDSGMPKDRFSAEMPDATLATLKIQPSEPRDSAVYFCASGKWTAPVGFFGPGTRLTVL.